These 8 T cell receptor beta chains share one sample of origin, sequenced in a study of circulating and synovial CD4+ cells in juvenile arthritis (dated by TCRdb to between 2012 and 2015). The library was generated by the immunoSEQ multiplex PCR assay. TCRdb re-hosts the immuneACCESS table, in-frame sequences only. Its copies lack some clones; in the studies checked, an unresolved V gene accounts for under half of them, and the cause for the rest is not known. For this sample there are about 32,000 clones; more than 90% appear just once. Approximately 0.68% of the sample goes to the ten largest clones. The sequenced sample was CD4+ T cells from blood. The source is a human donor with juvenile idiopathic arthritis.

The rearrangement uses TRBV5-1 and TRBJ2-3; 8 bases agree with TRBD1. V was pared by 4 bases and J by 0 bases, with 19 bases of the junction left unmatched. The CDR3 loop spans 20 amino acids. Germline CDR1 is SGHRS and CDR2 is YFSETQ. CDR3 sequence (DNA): TGCGCCAGCAGCCTTCGCCTTCCGGGACAGGCCCTTTCTAGCACAGATACGCAGTATTTT. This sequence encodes CASSLRLPGQALSSTDTQYF.

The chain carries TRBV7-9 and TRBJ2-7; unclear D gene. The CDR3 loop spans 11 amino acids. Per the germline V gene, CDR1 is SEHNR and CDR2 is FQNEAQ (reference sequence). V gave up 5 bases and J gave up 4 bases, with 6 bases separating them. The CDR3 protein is CASSPRYEQYF. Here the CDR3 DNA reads TGTGCCAGCAGCCCCAGGTACGAGCAGTACTTC. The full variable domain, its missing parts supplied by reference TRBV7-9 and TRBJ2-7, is DTGVSQNPRHKITKRGQNVTFRCDPISEHNRLYWYRQTLGQGPEFLTYFQNEAQLEKSRLLSDRFSAERPKGSFSTLEIQRTEQGDSAMYLCASSPRYEQYFGPGTRLTVT.

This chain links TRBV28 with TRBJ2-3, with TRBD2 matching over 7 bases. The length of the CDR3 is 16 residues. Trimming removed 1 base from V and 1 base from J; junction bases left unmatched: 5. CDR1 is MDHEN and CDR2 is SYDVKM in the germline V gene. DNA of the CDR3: TGTGCCAGCAGTTTATCGGCGGGAGCGCGCACAGATACGCAGTATTTT. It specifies CASSLSAGARTDTQYF. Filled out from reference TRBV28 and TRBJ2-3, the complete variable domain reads DVKVTQSSRYLVKRTGEKVFLECVQDMDHENMFWYRQDPGLGLRLIYFSYDVKMKEKGDIPEGYSVSREKKERFSLILESASTNQTSMYLCASSLSAGARTDTQYFGPGTRLTVL.

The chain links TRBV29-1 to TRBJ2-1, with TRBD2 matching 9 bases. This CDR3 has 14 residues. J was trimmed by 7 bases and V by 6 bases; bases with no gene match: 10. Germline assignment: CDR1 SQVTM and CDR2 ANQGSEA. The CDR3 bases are TGCAGCGTCGCGTACAGACTAGCGGTTAATGAGCAGTTCTTC. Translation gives CSVAYRLAVNEQFF.

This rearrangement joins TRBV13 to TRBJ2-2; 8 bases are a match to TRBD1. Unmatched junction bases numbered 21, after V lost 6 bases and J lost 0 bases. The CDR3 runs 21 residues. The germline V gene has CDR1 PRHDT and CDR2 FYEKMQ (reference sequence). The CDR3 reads CASSSGPTTGGFYANTGELFF. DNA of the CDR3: TGTGCCAGCAGTTCGGGCCCGACTACAGGGGGTTTTTACGCGAACACCGGGGAGCTGTTTTTT.

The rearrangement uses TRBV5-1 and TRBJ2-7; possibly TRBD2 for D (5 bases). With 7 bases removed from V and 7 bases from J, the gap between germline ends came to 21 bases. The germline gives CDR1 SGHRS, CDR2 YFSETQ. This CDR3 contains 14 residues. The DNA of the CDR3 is TGCGCCAGCCGCGTGGGATCAACCTCGGGGGAGCAGTACTTC. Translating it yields CASRVGSTSGEQYF.

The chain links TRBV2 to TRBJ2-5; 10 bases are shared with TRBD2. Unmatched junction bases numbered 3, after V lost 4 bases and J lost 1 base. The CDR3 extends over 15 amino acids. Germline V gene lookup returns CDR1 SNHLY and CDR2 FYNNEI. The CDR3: CASSGLAGAQETQYF. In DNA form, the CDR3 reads TGTGCCAGCAGTGGGCTAGCGGGGGCCCAAGAGACCCAGTACTTC.

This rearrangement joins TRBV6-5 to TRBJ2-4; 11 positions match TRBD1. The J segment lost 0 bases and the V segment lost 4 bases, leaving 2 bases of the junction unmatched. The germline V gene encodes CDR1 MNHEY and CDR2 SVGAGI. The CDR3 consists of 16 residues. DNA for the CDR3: TGTGCCAGCAGTTCGGGGACAGGGGGAGCCAAAAACATTCAGTACTTC. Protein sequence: CASSSGTGGAKNIQYF.